This entry is about one TCR beta chain. The V gene's germline CDR1 is MGHDK and CDR2 SYGVNS. Trimming cost V 5 bases and J 0 bases, with 10 bases left between them. The CDR3 has 14 residues. This sample is drawn from a study of OX40 agonist ivuxolimab in advanced cancers. Study-wide context: As their treatment, patients were administered ivuxolimab, an agonistic anti-OX40 (CD134) antibody. Subjects had a mean age of around 60 years, with a range of about 23 to 90; less than 90% were male.

TCRdb's table, derived via immunoSEQ multiplex PCR, lists solely in-frame clones and lacks some. This sample carries about 73,000 clones, 75% to 95% of them seen once, and the ten largest clones take under 0.6%. Sequenced material: CD4+ or CD8+ T cells sorted from blood, taken in a trial of the OX40 agonist ivuxolimab. V gene TRBV25-1 combines with J gene TRBJ1-1; a possible D gene is TRBD1 (6 bases). The clonotype originates from an adult with an advanced solid tumor such as melanoma, head and neck, liver or kidney cancer. This chain's CDR3 is CASSLGHVNTEAFF. The CDR3, as DNA: TGTGCCAGCAGTTTGGGACATGTGAACACTGAAGCTTTCTTT.